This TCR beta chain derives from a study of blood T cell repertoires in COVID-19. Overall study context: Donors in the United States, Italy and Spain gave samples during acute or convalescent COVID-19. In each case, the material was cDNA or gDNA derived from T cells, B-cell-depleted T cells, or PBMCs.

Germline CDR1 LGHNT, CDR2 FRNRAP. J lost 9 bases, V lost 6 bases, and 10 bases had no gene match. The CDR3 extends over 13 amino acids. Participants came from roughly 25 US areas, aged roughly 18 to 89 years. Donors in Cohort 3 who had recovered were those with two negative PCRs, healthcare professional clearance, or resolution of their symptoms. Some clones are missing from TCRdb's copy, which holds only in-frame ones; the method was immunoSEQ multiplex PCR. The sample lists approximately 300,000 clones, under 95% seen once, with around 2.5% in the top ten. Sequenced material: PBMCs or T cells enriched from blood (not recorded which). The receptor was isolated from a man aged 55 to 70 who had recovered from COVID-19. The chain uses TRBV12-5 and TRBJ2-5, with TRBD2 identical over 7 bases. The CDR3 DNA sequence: TGTGCTAGTGGCGTACCGGGAGGCGGGCCCCAGTACTTC. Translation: CASGVPGGGPQYF.